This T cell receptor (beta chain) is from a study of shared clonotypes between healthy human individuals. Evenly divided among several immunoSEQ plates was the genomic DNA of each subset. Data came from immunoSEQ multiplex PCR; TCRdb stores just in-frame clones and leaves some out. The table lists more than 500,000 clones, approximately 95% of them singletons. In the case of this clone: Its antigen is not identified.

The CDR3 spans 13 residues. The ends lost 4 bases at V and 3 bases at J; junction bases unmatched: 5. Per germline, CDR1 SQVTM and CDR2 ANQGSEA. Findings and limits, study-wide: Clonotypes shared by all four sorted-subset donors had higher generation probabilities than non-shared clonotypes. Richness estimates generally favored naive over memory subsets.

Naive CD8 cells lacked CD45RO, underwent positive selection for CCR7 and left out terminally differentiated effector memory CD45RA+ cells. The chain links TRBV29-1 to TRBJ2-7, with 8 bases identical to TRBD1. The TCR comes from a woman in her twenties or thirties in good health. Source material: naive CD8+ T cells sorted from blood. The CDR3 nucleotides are TGCAGCGTTGTTTTCGGGACAGGCTACGAGCAGTACTTC. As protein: CSVVFGTGYEQYF.